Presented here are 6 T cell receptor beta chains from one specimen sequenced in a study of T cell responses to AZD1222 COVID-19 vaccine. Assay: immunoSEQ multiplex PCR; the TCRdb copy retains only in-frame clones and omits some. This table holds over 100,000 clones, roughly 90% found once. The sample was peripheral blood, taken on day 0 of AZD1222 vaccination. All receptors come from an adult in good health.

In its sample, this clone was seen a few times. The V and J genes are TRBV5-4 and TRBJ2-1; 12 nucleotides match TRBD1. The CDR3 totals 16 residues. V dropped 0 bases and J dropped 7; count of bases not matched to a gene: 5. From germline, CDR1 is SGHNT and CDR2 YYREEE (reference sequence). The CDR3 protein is CASSLEGTGGRNEQFF. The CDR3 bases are TGTGCCAGCAGCTTGGAGGGGACAGGGGGCAGGAATGAGCAGTTCTTC.

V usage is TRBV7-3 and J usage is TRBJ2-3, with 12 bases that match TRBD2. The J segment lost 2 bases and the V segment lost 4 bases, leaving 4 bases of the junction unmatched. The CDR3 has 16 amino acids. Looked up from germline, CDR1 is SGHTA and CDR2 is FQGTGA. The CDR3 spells CASSSGLAGTTDTQYF. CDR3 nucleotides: TGTGCCAGCAGCTCGGGACTAGCGGGCACCACAGATACGCAGTATTTT. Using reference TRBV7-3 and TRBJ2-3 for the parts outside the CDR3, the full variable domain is GAGVSQTPSNKVTEKGKYVELRCDPISGHTALYWYRQSLGQGPEFLIYFQGTGAADDSGLPNDRFFAVRPEGSVSTLKIQRTERGDSAVYLCASSSGLAGTTDTQYFGPGTRLTVL.

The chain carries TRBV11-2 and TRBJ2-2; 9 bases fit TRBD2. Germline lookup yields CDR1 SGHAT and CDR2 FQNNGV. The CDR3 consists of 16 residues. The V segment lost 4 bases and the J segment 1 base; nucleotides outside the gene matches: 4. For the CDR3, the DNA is TGTGCCAGCAGCTCATATAGCGGGAGGAACACCGGGGAGCTGTTTTTT. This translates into CASSSYSGRNTGELFF.

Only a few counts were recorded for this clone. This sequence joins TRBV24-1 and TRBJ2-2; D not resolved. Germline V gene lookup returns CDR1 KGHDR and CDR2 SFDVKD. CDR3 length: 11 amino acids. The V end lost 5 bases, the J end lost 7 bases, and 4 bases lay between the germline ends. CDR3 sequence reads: CATSAYGELFF. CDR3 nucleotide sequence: TGTGCCACCAGTGCCTACGGGGAGCTGTTTTTT.

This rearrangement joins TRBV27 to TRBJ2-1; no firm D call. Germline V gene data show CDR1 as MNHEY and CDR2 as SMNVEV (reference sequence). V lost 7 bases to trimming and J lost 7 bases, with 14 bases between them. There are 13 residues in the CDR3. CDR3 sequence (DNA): TGTGCCAGCAAAGCACTTCTTGGAAATGAGCAGTTCTTC. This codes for CASKALLGNEQFF.

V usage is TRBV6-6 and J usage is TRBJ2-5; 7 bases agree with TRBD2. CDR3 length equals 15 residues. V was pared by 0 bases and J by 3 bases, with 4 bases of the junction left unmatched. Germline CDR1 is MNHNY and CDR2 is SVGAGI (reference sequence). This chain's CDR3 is CASSYSTLAEETQYF. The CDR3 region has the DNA TGTGCCAGCAGTTACTCGACCCTAGCGGAAGAGACCCAGTACTTC.